The clone carrying this T cell receptor beta chain was recorded a few times. This entry comes from a study of regulatory T cells in long-lasting Graves disease. The authors built TCR beta libraries using iRepertoire HTBI primers and Arm-PCR of CDR3 regions. TCRdb reanalysed the multiplex PCR reads using MiXCR and keeps one entry per CDR3 protein. The data show 420,000 or so distinct CDR3 sequences, less than 25% seen once. Time point here: persistent/refractory GD, antithyroid drugs over 5 years with positive TRAb. Researchers made the TCR library from RNA that was extracted from PBMCs. Trimming took off 3 bases at V and 1 base at J, with 12 bases between the two ends. This CDR3 is built from 15 residues. Germline CDR1 and CDR2: LNHDA and SQIVND (reference sequence).

V gene TRBV19 combines with J gene TRBJ1-2; D is unclear. Source: peripheral blood mononuclear cells (PBMCs), taken when the disease was refractory, from a patient treated with antithyroid drugs. The clonotype comes from a female donor with Graves disease. CDR3 in amino acids: CASSIFGVGNYGYTF. The DNA for the CDR3 is TGTGCCAGTAGTATCTTCGGGGTTGGTAACTATGGCTACACCTTC.